What follows are 12 T cell receptor beta chains derived from one specimen sequenced in a study of monozygotic twins with inflammatory bowel disease. Reprocessing the 5' RACE reads, TCRdb reports a single entry for every CDR3 protein and omits DNA. The repertoire shows approximately 390,000 distinct CDR3 sequences; the top ten hold more than 2%. Sequenced material: blood. Every receptor here comes from a human donor with ulcerative colitis or Crohn's disease, or a healthy co-twin of an affected twin (not recorded which).

The genes are TRBV7-6 and TRBJ2-1; TCRdb outputs TRBD2, but without DNA this stays unchecked. The CDR3 length is 13 residues. Germline CDR1 SGHVS, CDR2 FNYEAQ. The CDR3 here is CASSLELAGEQFF.

This chain links TRBV18 with TRBJ2-7; TCRdb designates TRBD1, a call that cannot be tested without DNA. Germline V gene data show CDR1 as KGHSH and CDR2 as LQKENI. The CDR3 extends over 13 amino acids. CDR3 sequence: CASSYTGAREQYF.

V gene TRBV18 combines with J gene TRBJ1-1; without DNA, the TCRdb call of TRBD1 cannot be checked. Germline CDR1 reads KGHSH; CDR2 reads LQKENI. The length of the CDR3 is 16 residues. CDR3 sequence reads: CASSPRVQGMNTEAFF.

V usage is TRBV5-1 and J usage is TRBJ2-3; no DNA is available, so the TRBD1 call from TCRdb remains unchecked. The germline gives CDR1 SGHRS, CDR2 YFSETQ. The CDR3 has 16 amino acids. CDR3 amino acids: CASSFARGSSPDTQNF. Full variable domain (remainder filled in from reference TRBV5-1 and TRBJ2-3): KAGVTQTPRYLIKTRGQQVTLSCSPISGHRSVSWYQQTPGQGLQFLFEYFSETQRNKGNFPGRFSGRQFSNSRSEMNVSTLELGDSALYLCASSFARGSSPDTQNFGPGTRLTVL.

The gene calls are TRBV5-1 and TRBJ2-7; TCRdb designates TRBD1, a call that cannot be tested without DNA. In germline, CDR1 is SGHRS, CDR2 YFSETQ. The CDR3 runs to 15 residues. Here the CDR3 reads CASSPKQGAAYEQYF.

The V gene is TRBV7-9, the J gene TRBJ1-2; the D gene TCRdb calls, TRBD1, cannot be checked with no DNA. The CDR3 totals 14 residues. Germline V gene lookup returns CDR1 SEHNR and CDR2 FQNEAQ (reference sequence). The CDR3 loop is CASSLEGVGGGYTF.

CDR3 sequence reads: CASSFSPYSGNTIYF. This chain joins TRBV7-8 and TRBJ1-3. In germline, CDR1 is SGHVS, CDR2 FQNEAQ. The CDR3 has 15 amino acids.

V usage is TRBV27 and J usage is TRBJ2-6; TCRdb's D call of TRBD1 is untestable without DNA. Germline V gene lookup returns CDR1 MNHEY and CDR2 SMNVEV (reference sequence). CDR3 length equals 20 residues. CDR3 loop: CASSPSGTGVSKPGANVLTF.

The chain recombines TRBV3-1 with TRBJ1-6; absent DNA, TCRdb's TRBD1 call cannot be checked. CDR1 is LGHDT and CDR2 is YNNKEL in the germline V gene (reference sequence). CDR3 size: 15 residues. CDR3 sequence: CASSQDSGGSSPLHF.

The chain combines TRBV9 with TRBJ2-7; TCRdb proposes TRBD1, but this gene call is untestable without DNA. The CDR3 consists of 15 residues. Germline V gene sequence: CDR1 SGDLS, CDR2 YYNGEE. CDR3 sequence: CASSPPGGSGNEQYF.

This chain uses TRBV5-1 with TRBJ1-2; TCRdb calls TRBD1, which cannot be checked without DNA. The CDR3 is 16 amino acids. Germline loops: CDR1 SGHRS, CDR2 YFSETQ. CDR3 sequence reads: CASSLVPGDRDYGYTF.

The CDR3 is CASSHRDSYEQYF. The gene calls are TRBV3-1 and TRBJ2-7; TCRdb proposes TRBD1, but this gene call is untestable without DNA. The CDR3 has 13 amino acids. Germline V gene lookup returns CDR1 LGHDT and CDR2 YNNKEL (reference sequence).